Reported below is one T cell receptor beta chain. The data were obtained in a study of Ad26.COV2.S vaccination and SARS-CoV-2 variants. The germline V gene has CDR1 SGHNT and CDR2 YYREEE (reference sequence). The CDR3 has 14 residues. V gave up 2 bases and J gave up 5 bases; unmatched junction bases: 4. Assay: immunoSEQ multiplex PCR; the TCRdb copy retains only in-frame clones and omits some. There are more than 120,000 clones in the sample; about nine tenths occur only once, and less than 6% lies in the top ten. Source: peripheral blood, taken after recovery from COVID-19. J is TRBJ1-1 and V is TRBV5-4, with TRBD1 identical over 9 bases. The clonotype comes from a human donor who had recovered from COVID-19. CDR3 sequence reads: CASSLQGAGTEAFF. As DNA, the CDR3 is TGTGCCAGCAGCTTACAGGGGGCGGGTACTGAAGCTTTCTTT.